This T cell receptor beta chain was captured by sequencing in a study of shared clonotypes between healthy human individuals. The study's findings and limits: Sample collection involved blood only; tissue repertoires are likely different. Clonotypes that were shared across a few donors made up around 5% of naive CD4 clonotypes.

Profiled with immunoSEQ multiplex PCR; TCRdb holds only in-frame clones, not every one. The sample has 2 million to 3 million clones; 93% are singletons. Every contributor of samples was a Caucasian grown-up residing in Nashville, Tennessee. The CDR3 contains 20 residues. Note on this clone: Its specificity is unknown.

V and J are TRBV12-2 and TRBJ2-1; the listed D gene, TRBD1, was not tested against the DNA. TRBV12-2 is a pseudogene segment. The material sequenced was naive CD4+ T cells from PBMCs. The subset is: CD45RA+ positively selected. The origin of this receptor is a man in his late teens or twenties in good health. Some clones in this sample may be carry-over from other donors' samples. The CDR3 protein is CASRGLLGRGEIRAYNEQFF. In DNA form, the CDR3 reads TGTGCAAGTCGAGGTCTATTGGGCAGGGGAGAAATCAGGGCCTACAATGAGCAGTTCTTC.